This TCR beta chain was sequenced during a study of response to subunit inactivated influenza vaccine. Study findings and constraints: T cells newly recruited by each seasonal influenza vaccination are few, the authors suggested.

TCRdb recomputed calls from the RT-PCR reads with MiXCR, one row per CDR3 protein. The data show 590,000 or so distinct CDR3 sequences, with around 15% seen just once and approximately 7.6% held by the top ten. Regarding this clonotype: Its antigen is as yet unknown.

This CDR3 has 16 amino acids. CDR1 is MNHEY, CDR2 SVGAGI, per germline. The V and J ends lost 4 bases and 4 bases, in that order; junction bases with no gene match: 10. Sequencing used PBMCs from blood, obtained 14 to 15 days before vaccination. The rearrangement links TRBV6-5 to TRBJ1-1; 9 bases map to TRBD1. The clonotype comes from a middle-aged man who received an inactivated influenza vaccine. CDR3 coding DNA: TGTGCCAGCAGTTCCGGACAGGGGAGTTTTTCCACTGAAGCTTTCTTT. This codes for CASSSGQGSFSTEAFF.